This T cell receptor (beta chain) was sequenced during a study of PD-1 blockade in classical Hodgkin lymphoma. Overall study context: Nivolumab dosed at 3 mg/kg went to patients intravenously every 2 weeks.

The V end was cut by 6 bases, the J end by 3 bases, with 11 bases between. The CDR3 runs 13 residues. CDR1 is KGHSH, CDR2 LQKENI, per germline. Each and every patient relapsed after autologous stem cell transplantation, and patients got differing brentuximab vedotin exposure. In the case of this clone: Its target is unknown.

Sequencing used immunoSEQ multiplex PCR; TCRdb keeps in-frame clones, though not all of them. This sample carries 25,000 to 30,000 clones, under 75% of them seen once, and the ten largest clones take about 15%. General study points: The authors excluded patients who started nivolumab under 1 year after ASCT. Complete responders' baseline diversity resembled that of newly diagnosed patients.

This TCR derives from a human donor with classical Hodgkin lymphoma. The V and J genes are TRBV18 and TRBJ1-2; D perhaps matches TRBD1 (6 bases). The sample consisted of peripheral blood mononuclear cells (PBMCs), taken before the second cycle of nivolumab. DNA of the CDR3: TGTGCCAGCTCCCCTAGGGGGGACTATGGCTACACCTTC. This codes for CASSPRGDYGYTF.